The 2 T cell receptor beta chains given below trace back to one sample, sequenced in a study of blood T cell repertoires in COVID-19. This table comes from immunoSEQ multiplex PCR, and its TCRdb copy is limited to in-frame clones, with some not included. This table has 25,000 to 30,000 clones, approximately 93% appearing once. Input material: peripheral blood. Every receptor here comes from a woman in her seventies with COVID-19, enrolled during active disease.

The CDR3 DNA is TGTGCCAGCAGAAAAACCGGACTAGCGAGCTACGAGCAGTACTTC. Translating it yields CASRKTGLASYEQYF. The chain joins TRBV6-5 to TRBJ2-7; 9 positions match TRBD2. The germline CDR1 and CDR2 sequences are MNHEY and SVGAGI. The CDR3 sequence is 15 residues long. V trimming: 6 bases; J trimming: 3 bases; junction bases outside the gene matches: 9.

The rearrangement joins TRBV6-6 to TRBJ2-7, with TRBD2 matching over 10 bases. Unmatched junction bases numbered 17, after V lost 5 bases and J lost 7 bases. CDR3 size: 17 residues. Germline V CDR1 and CDR2: MNHNY, SVGAGI (reference sequence). CDR3 in amino acids: CASSPNNPALAGGEQYF. The CDR3, as DNA: TGTGCCAGCAGTCCCAATAACCCCGCGTTAGCGGGAGGAGAGCAGTACTTC.